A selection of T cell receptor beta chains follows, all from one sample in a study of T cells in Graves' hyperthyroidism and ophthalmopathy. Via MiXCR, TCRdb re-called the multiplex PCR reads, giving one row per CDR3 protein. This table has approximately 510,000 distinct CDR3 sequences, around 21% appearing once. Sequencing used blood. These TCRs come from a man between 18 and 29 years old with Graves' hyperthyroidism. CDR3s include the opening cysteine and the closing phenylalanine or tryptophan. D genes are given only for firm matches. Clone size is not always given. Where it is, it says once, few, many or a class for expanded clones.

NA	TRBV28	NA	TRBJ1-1	CASSHGTFTEAFF	TGTGCCAGCTCGCACGGGACGTTCACTGAAGCTTTCTTT
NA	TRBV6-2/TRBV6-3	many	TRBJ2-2	CASVRDTGELFF	TGTGCCAGCGTTAGGGACACCGGGGAGCTGTTTTTT
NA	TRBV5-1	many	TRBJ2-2	CASSLYAGTGELFF	TGCGCCAGCAGTTTATACGCAGGGACCGGGGAGCTGTTTTTT
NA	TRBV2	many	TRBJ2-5	CASSGGLVASETQYF	TGTGCCAGCAGTGGGGGCCTTGTCGCAAGCGAGACCCAGTACTTC
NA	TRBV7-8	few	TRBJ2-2	CASSNRDKNTGELFF	TGTGCCAGCAGCAACCGGGACAAGAACACCGGGGAGCTGTTTTTT
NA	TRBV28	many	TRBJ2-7	CASSFQGTYEQYF	TGTGCCAGCAGTTTTCAGGGAACCTACGAGCAGTACTTC
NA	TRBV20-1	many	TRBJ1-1	CSASQWGLAFF	TGCAGTGCTTCCCAATGGGGATTAGCTTTCTTT
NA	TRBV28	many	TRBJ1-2	CASRRGPTIYGYTF	TGTGCCAGCAGAAGAGGACCGACCATCTATGGCTACACCTTC
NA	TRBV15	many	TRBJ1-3	CATSRGDTIYF	TGTGCCACCAGCCGAGGGGACACCATATATTTT
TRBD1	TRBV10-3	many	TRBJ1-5	CAIRTGKVAVGQPQHF	TGTGCCATCCGGACAGGGAAGGTGGCGGTAGGTCAGCCCCAGCATTTT
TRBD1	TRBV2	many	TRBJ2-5	CASRITGEETQYF	TGTGCCAGCAGGATTACAGGGGAAGAGACCCAGTACTTC
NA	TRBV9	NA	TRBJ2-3	CASSVGDGADTQYF	TGTGCCAGCAGCGTCGGGGACGGCGCAGATACGCAGTATTTT
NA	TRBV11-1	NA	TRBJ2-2	CASSLGGLAGDTGELFF	TGTGCCAGCAGCTTAGGCGGGCTAGCCGGGGACACCGGGGAGCTGTTTTTT
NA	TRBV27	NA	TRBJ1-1	CASSLSNRVNTEAFF	TGTGCCAGCAGTTTATCGAACAGGGTGAACACTGAAGCTTTCTTT
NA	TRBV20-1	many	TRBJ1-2	CSARMWGTGYTF	TGCAGTGCTAGAATGTGGGGTACGGGCTACACCTTC
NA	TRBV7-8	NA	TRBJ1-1	CAGSADRREAFF	TGTGCCGGCAGCGCGGACAGACGTGAAGCTTTCTTT
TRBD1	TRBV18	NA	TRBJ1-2	CASSRRDRGYGYTF	TGTGCCAGCTCTCGCCGCGACAGGGGCTATGGCTACACCTTC
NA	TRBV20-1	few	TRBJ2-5	CSARGAGPETQYF	TGCAGTGCTAGAGGAGCCGGGCCGGAGACCCAGTACTTC
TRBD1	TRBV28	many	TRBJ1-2	CASSTHPGQGPGYTF	TGTGCCAGCAGCACACACCCGGGACAGGGTCCGGGCTACACCTTC
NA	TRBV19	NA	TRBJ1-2	CASSTTPGLSNYGYTF	TGTGCCAGTAGTACGACTCCCGGCCTCTCTAACTATGGCTACACCTTC
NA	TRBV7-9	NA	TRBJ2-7	CASSLQGTFYEQYF	TGTGCCAGCAGCTTGCAGGGAACTTTCTACGAGCAGTACTTC
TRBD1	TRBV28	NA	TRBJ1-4	CASSRDRETATNEKLFF	TGTGCCAGCAGCCGGGACAGAGAAACCGCAACTAATGAAAAACTGTTTTTT
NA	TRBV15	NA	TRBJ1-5	CATSREVDVYQPQHF	TGTGCCACCAGCAGAGAAGTTGACGTTTATCAGCCCCAGCATTTT
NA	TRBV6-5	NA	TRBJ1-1	CATNRGEAFF	TGTGCCACCAACCGGGGAGAAGCTTTCTTT
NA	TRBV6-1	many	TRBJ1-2	CASSPPVVRGYGYTF	TGTGCCAGCAGCCCCCCAGTGGTAAGGGGGTATGGCTACACCTTC
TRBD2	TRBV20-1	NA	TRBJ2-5	CSARFPGLVETQYF	TGCAGTGCTAGATTTCCGGGACTAGTAGAGACCCAGTACTTC
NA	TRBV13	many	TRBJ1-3	CASSETGIAGNTIYF	TGTGCCAGCAGCGAAACAGGGATAGCTGGAAACACCATATATTTT
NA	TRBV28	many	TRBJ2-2	CASRTETASGTGELFF	TGTGCCAGCAGGACGGAGACAGCCTCGGGCACCGGGGAGCTGTTTTTT
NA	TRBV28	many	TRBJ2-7	CASSSPTMGEYTYEQYF	TGTGCCAGCAGTTCCCCAACGATGGGGGAATATACCTACGAGCAGTACTTC
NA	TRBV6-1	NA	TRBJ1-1	CASSKQGIEAFF	TGTGCCAGCAGTAAACAGGGAATTGAAGCTTTCTTT
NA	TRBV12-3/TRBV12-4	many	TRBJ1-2	CASSLGVPGLRVSYGYTF	TGTGCCAGCAGTTTAGGAGTTCCGGGTCTCAGGGTTAGCTATGGCTACACCTTC
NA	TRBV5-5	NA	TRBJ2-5	CASSLDIGWETQYF	TGTGCCAGCAGCTTGGACATCGGTTGGGAGACCCAGTACTTC
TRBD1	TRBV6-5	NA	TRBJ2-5	CASSYQTGSETQYF	TGTGCCAGCAGTTATCAGACAGGGAGTGAGACCCAGTACTTC
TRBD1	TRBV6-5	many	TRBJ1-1	CASSYSVRGGTEAFF	TGTGCCAGCAGTTACTCAGTCAGGGGGGGAACTGAAGCTTTCTTT
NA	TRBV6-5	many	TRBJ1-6	CASSYSGTRESPLHF	TGTGCCAGCAGTTACTCGGGTACAAGAGAGTCACCCCTCCACTTT
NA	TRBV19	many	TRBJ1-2	CASSITGVGYTF	TGTGCCAGTAGTATTACGGGGGTCGGCTACACCTTC
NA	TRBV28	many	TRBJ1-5	CASSSTTDQHF	TGTGCCAGCAGTTCGACGACTGATCAGCATTTT
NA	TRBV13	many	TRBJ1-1	CASSSNEGRTEAFF	TGTGCCAGCAGCTCCAACGAGGGAAGGACTGAAGCTTTCTTT
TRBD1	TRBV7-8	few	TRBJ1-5	CASSATGGWNQPQHF	TGTGCCAGCAGCGCCACAGGGGGCTGGAATCAGCCCCAGCATTTT
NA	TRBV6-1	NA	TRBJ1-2	CASRFQGYGYTF	TGTGCCAGCCGGTTTCAGGGTTATGGCTACACCTTC
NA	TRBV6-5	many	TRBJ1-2	CASSYARGYGYTF	TGTGCCAGCAGTTACGCCAGAGGGTATGGCTACACCTTC
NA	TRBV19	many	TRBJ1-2	CASSGLLNYGYTF	TGTGCCAGTTCGGGACTTTTGAACTATGGCTACACCTTC
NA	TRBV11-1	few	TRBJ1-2	CASTELPGEDPGNGYTF	TGTGCCAGCACCGAACTCCCTGGCGAAGACCCAGGCAATGGCTACACCTTC
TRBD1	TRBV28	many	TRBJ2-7	CASSLRDRDEYF	TGTGCCAGCAGTTTGCGAGACAGGGACGAGTACTTC
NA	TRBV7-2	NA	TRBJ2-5	CASSTYGQGGIQYF	TGTGCCAGCAGCACCTATGGTCAGGGGGGTATCCAGTACTTC
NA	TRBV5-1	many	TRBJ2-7	CASSLYSSSYEQYF	TGCGCCAGCAGCCTGTACAGTTCCTCCTACGAGCAGTACTTC
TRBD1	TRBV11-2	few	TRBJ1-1	CASSFRQGGKNTEAFF	TGTGCCAGCAGCTTTCGGCAGGGGGGAAAGAACACTGAAGCTTTCTTT
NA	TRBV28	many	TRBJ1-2	CASSFPVNYGYTF	TGTGCCAGCAGTTTTCCAGTCAACTATGGCTACACCTTC
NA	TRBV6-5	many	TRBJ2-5	CASSTRRRRRTIQETQYF	TGTGCCAGCAGTACACGTCGAAGACGTAGGACCATACAAGAGACCCAGTACTTC
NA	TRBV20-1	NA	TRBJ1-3	CSARDGGSVGGNTIYF	TGCAGTGCTAGAGATGGAGGCTCAGTAGGTGGAAACACCATATATTTT
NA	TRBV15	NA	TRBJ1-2	CATSKVRDPNYGYTF	TGTGCCACCAGCAAAGTGAGGGATCCTAACTATGGCTACACCTTC
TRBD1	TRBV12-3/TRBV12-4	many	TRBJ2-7	CASSPGEGTGGYEQYF	TGTGCCAGCAGTCCCGGTGAAGGGACAGGGGGCTACGAGCAGTACTTC
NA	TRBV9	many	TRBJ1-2	CASSPRAVSFYGYTF	TGTGCCAGCAGCCCGCGGGCAGTATCCTTCTATGGCTACACCTTC